This T cell receptor (beta chain) comes out of a study of cytomegalovirus exposure and HLA in healthy donors. Use of 60 Vbeta and 13 Jbeta primers characterized the PCR. TCRdb's copy holds only in-frame clones and misses some; the assay was immunoSEQ multiplex PCR. Of roughly 100,000 clones in the sample, about 80% were seen once. Healthy donors of bone marrow made up the group. V lost 0 bases and J 2 bases, leaving 20 bases between the germline ends. CDR1 and CDR2 from the germline V gene are SGHDN and FVKESK. This CDR3 comprises 18 residues. General observations from the study: In a later analysis, most CMV-associated TCR beta chains appeared HLA-restricted. Later, TCR association rates were found to vary by HLA locus, highest for DRB1 and lowest for HLA-C. Some V segments could not be told apart, so they were left out, TRBV6-2 and TRBV6-3 among them.

As to this clone: Its antigen is unidentified.

The chain couples TRBV14 to TRBJ2-7; a weak D match, TRBD2 (5 bases). The TCR sequence derives from a man aged 25-45 years in good health and CMV-seropositive. Sequencing used PBMCs. CDR3 sequence (DNA): TGTGCCAGCAGCCAAGAGGAGATCACCTGGGGAGTGCCCTACGAGCAGTACTTC. It specifies CASSQEEITWGVPYEQYF.